The table lists the clone carrying this T cell receptor (beta chain) with a count of one. No antigen is known for it. The data were produced by immunoSEQ multiplex PCR, yet TCRdb's version contains in-frame clones alone and is incomplete. The sample yields 2 million to 2.5 million clones, 90% to 96% seen once. The sample is drawn from a study of shared clonotypes between healthy human individuals. Study findings and constraints: Naive subsets typically showed greater estimated richness than memory subsets.

This CDR3 contains 15 residues. CDR1 SEHNR and CDR2 FQNEAQ come from the germline V gene (reference sequence). V was shortened by 4 bases and J by 8 bases, with 15 bases between the two germline ends. Sequencing input: naive CD4+ T cells sorted from blood. Specified subset: CD45RA+ positively selected. The clonotype was recovered from a man aged 18-30 years in good health. The chain uses TRBV7-9 and TRBJ1-6; D unresolved. CDR3 coding DNA: TGTGCCAGCAGCTCGCCGGCTGGCGTGGATTCACCCCTCCACTTT. Protein sequence: CASSSPAGVDSPLHF.